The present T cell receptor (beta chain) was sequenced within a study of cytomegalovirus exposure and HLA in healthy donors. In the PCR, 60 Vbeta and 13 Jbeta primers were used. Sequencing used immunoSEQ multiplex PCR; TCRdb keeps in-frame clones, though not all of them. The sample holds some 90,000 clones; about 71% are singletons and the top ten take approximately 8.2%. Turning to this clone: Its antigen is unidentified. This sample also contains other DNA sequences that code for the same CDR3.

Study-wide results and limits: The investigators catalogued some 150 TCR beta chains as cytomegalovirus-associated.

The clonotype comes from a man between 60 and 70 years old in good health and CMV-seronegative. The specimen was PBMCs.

CDR3 protein: CASSLDRPSSGNTIYF. The CDR3 DNA follows: TGTGCCAGCAGCTTGGACAGGCCGAGCTCTGGAAACACCATATATTTT. This chain joins TRBV5-4 and TRBJ1-3, with a weak D call TRBD1 (5 bases). V was shortened by 0 bases and J by 0 bases, with 10 bases between the two germline ends. The CDR3 sequence is 16 residues long. Germline V gene lookup returns CDR1 SGHNT and CDR2 YYREEE (reference sequence).